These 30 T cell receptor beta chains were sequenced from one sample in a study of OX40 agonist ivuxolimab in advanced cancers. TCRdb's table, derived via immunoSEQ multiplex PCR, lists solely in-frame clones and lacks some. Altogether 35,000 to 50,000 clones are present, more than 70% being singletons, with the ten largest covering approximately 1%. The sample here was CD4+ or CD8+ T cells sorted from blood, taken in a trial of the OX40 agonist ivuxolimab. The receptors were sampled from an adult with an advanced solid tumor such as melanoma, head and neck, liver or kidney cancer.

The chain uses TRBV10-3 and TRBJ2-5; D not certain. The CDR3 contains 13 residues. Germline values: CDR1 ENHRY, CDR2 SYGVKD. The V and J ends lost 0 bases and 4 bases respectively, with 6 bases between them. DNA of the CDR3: TGTGCCATCAGTGAGTCTCTACTAGAGACCCAGTACTTC. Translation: CAISESLLETQYF.

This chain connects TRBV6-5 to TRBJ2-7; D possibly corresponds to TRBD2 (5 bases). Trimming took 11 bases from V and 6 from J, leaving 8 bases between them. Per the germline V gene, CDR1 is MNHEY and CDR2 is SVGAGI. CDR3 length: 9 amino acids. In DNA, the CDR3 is TGTGCCGCCGGGGTCGAGCAGTACTTC. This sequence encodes CAAGVEQYF.

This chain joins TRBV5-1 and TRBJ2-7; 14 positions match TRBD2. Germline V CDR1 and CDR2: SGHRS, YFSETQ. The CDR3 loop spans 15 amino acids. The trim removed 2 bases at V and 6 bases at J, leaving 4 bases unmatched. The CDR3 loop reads CASSLVGLAGGEQYF. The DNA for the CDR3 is TGCGCCAGCAGCTTAGTAGGACTAGCGGGAGGCGAGCAGTACTTC. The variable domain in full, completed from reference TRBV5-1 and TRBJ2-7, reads KAGVTQTPRYLIKTRGQQVTLSCSPISGHRSVSWYQQTPGQGLQFLFEYFSETQRNKGNFPGRFSGRQFSNSRSEMNVSTLELGDSALYLCASSLVGLAGGEQYFGPGTRLTVT.

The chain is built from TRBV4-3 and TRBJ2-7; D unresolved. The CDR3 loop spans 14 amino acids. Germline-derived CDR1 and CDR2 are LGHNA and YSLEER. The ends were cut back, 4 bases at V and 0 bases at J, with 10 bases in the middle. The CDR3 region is CASSRAVSSYEQYF. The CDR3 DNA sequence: TGCGCCAGCAGCCGAGCAGTAAGCTCCTACGAGCAGTACTTC.

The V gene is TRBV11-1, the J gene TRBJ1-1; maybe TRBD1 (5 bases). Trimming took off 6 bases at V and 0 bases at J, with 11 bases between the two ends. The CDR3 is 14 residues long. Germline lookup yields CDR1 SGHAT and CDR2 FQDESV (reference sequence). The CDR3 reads CASRKGRVNTEAFF. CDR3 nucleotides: TGTGCCAGCAGAAAGGGGAGGGTGAACACTGAAGCTTTCTTT.

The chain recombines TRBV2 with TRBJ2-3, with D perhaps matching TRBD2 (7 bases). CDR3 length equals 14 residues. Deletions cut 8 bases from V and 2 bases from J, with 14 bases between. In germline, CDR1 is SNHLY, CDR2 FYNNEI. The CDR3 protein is CASVGGGATDTQYF. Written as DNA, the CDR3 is TGTGCCAGCGTGGGAGGGGGGGCCACAGATACGCAGTATTTT.

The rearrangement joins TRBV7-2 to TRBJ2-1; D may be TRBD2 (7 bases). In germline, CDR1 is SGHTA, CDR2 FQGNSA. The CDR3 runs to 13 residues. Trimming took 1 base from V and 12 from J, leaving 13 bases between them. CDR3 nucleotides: TGTGCCAGCAGCTTAGAAGGGGGGGATGGGCAGTTCTTC. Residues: CASSLEGGDGQFF.

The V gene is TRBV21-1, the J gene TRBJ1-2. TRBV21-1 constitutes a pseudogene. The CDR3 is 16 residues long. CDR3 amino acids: CASSKFRFPRDYGYTF. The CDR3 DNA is TGTGCCAGCAGCAAATTCCGGTTTCCCCGGGACTATGGCTACACCTTC.

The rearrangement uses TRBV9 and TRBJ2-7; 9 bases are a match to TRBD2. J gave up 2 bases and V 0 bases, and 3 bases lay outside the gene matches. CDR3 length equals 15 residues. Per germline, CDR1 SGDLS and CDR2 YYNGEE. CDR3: CASSVEPSGTYEQYF. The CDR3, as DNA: TGTGCCAGCAGCGTAGAGCCTAGCGGGACCTACGAGCAGTACTTC.

CDR3 in DNA: TGTGCCAGCTCACCGTCCGGGACAGGGGCAACAGATACGCAGTATTTT. It specifies CASSPSGTGATDTQYF. This chain connects TRBV18 to TRBJ2-3; the match to TRBD1 covers 10 bases. The V gene end was trimmed by 3 bases and the J gene end by 3 bases; junction bases not matched to a gene: 6. The CDR3 extends over 16 amino acids. Germline V gene data show CDR1 as KGHSH and CDR2 as LQKENI.

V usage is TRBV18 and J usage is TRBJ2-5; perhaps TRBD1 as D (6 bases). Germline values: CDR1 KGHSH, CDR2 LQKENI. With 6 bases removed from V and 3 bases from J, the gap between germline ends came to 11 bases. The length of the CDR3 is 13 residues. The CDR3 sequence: CASSRPGEETQYF. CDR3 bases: TGTGCCAGCTCTAGGCCAGGGGAAGAGACCCAGTACTTC.

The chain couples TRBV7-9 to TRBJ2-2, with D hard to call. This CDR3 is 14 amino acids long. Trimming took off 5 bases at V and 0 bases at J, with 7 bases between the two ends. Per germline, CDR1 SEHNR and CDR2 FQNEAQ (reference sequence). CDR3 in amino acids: CASSRTANTGELFF. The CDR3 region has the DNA TGTGCCAGCAGCCGAACAGCGAACACCGGGGAGCTGTTTTTT.

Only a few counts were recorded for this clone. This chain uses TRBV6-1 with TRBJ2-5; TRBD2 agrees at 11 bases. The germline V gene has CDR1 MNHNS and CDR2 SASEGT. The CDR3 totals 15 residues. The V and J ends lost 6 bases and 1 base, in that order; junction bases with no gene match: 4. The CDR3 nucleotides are TGTGCCAGCAGCAGTAGCGGGGGGGCCCAAGAGACCCAGTACTTC. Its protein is CASSSSGGAQETQYF.

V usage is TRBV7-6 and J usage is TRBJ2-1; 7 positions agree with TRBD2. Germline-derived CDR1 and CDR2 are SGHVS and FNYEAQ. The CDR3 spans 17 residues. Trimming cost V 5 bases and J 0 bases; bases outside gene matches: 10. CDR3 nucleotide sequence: TGTGCCAGCAGCCAGCGACTAAGCGGGGTCTCCTACAATGAGCAGTTCTTC. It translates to CASSQRLSGVSYNEQFF. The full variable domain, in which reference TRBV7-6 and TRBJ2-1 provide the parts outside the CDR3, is GAGVSQSPRYKVTKRGQDVALRCDPISGHVSLYWYRQALGQGPEFLTYFNYEAQQDKSGLPNDRFSAERPEGSISTLTIQRTEQRDSAMYRCASSQRLSGVSYNEQFFGPGTRLTVL.

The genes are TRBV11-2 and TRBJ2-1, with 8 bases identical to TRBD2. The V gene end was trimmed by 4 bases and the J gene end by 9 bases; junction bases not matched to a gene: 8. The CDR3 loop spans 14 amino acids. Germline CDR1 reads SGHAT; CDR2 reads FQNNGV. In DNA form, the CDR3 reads TGTGCCAGCAGCTCCGAGACTAGCGTGGTTGAGCAGTTCTTC. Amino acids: CASSSETSVVEQFF.

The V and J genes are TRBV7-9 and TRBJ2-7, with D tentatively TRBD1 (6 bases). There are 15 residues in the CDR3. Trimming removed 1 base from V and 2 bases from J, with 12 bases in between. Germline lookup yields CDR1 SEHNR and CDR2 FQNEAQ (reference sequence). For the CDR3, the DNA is TGTGCCAGCAGCTTAGAACAGGGAATCCCCTACGAGCAGTACTTC. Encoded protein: CASSLEQGIPYEQYF.

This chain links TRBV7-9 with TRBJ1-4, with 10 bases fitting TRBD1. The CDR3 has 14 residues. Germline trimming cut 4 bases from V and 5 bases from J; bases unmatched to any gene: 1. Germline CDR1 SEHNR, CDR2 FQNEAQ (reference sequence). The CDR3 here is CASSSDRGNEKLFF. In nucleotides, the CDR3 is TGTGCCAGCAGCTCGGACAGGGGGAATGAAAAACTGTTTTTT. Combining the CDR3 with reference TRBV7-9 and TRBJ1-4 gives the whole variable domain DTGVSQNPRHKITKRGQNVTFRCDPISEHNRLYWYRQTLGQGPEFLTYFQNEAQLEKSRLLSDRFSAERPKGSFSTLEIQRTEQGDSAMYLCASSSDRGNEKLFFGSGTQLSVL.

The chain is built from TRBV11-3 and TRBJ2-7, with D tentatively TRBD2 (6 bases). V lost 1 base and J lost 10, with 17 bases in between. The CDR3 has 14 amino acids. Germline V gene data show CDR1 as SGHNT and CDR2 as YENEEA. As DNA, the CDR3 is TGTGCCAGCAGCTTAGCAGGAGGGATAGGGCTTCAGTACTTC. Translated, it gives CASSLAGGIGLQYF.

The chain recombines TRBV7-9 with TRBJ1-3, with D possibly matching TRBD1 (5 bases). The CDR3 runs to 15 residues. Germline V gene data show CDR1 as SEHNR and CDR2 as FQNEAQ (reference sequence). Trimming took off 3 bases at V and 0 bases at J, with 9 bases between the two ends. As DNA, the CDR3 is TGTGCCAGCAGCTTGTCAGGGCGCTCTGGAAACACCATATATTTT. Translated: CASSLSGRSGNTIYF.

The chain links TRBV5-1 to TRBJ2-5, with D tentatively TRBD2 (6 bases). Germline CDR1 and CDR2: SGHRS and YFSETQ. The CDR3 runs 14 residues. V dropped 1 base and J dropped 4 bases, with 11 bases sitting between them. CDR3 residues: CASSLSGEGETQYF. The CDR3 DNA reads TGCGCCAGCAGCTTGTCGGGAGAGGGAGAGACCCAGTACTTC.

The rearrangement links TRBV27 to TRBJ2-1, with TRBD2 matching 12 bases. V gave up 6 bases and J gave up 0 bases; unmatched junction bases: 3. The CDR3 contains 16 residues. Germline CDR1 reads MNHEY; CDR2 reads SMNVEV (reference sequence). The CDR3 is CASRQTSGSSYNEQFF. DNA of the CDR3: TGTGCCAGCAGGCAGACTAGCGGGAGCTCCTACAATGAGCAGTTCTTC.

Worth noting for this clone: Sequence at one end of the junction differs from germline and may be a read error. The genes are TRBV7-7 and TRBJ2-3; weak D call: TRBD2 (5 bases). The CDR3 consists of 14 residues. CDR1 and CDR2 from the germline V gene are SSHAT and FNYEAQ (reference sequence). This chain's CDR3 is CASSPTTYTDTQYF. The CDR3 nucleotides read TGTGCTAGCAGCCCGACTACTTACACAGATACGCAGTATTTT.

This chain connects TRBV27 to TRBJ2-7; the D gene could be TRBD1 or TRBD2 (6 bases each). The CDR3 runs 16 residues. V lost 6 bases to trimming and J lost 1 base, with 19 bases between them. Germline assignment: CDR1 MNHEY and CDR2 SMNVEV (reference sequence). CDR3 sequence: CASRPDRWGASYEQYF. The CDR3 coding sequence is TGTGCCAGCAGGCCGGACAGATGGGGGGCGTCCTACGAGCAGTACTTC.

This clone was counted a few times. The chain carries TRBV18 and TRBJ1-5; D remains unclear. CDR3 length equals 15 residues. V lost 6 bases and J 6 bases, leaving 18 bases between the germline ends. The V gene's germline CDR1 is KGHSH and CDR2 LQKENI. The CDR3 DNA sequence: TGTGCCAGCTCTGCGGAGAGGGCGGCGGGTCAGCCCCAGCATTTT. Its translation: CASSAERAAGQPQHF. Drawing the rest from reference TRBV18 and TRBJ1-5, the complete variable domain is NAGVMQNPRHLVRRRGQEARLRCSPMKGHSHVYWYRQLPEEGLKFMVYLQKENIIDESGMPKERFSAEFPKEGPSILRIQQVVRGDSAAYFCASSAERAAGQPQHFGDGTRLSIL.

For the CDR3, the DNA is TGTGCCAGCAGCTTATCATCCAAAAACATTCAGTACTTC. Translation: CASSLSSKNIQYF. The genes are TRBV11-3 and TRBJ2-4; no definite D call. The germline CDR1 and CDR2 sequences are SGHNT and YENEEA. The CDR3 covers 13 residues. V was cut by 2 bases and J by 2 bases, with 4 bases left in between.

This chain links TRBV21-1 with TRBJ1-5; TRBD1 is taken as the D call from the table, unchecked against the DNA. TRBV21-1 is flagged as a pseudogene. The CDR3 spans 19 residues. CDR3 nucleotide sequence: TGTGCCAGCAGCATGGAGAGGAGACAGAGGTGCTATAGCAATCAGCCCCAGCATTTT. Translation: CASSMERRQRCYSNQPQHF.

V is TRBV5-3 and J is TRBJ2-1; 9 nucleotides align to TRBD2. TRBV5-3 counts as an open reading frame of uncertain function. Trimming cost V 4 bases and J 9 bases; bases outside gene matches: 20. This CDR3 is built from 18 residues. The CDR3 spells CARSLPLAGEAGEGEQFF. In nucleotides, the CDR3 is TGTGCCAGAAGCCTTCCCTTAGCGGGAGAAGCAGGGGAGGGTGAGCAGTTCTTC.

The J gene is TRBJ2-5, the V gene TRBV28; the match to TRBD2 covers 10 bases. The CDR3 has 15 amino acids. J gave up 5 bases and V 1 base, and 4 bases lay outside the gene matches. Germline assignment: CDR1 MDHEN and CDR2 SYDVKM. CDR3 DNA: TGTGCCAGCAGTTTATTACTAGCGGGATGGGAGACCCAGTACTTC. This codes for CASSLLLAGWETQYF. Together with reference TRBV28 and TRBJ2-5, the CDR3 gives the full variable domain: DVKVTQSSRYLVKRTGEKVFLECVQDMDHENMFWYRQDPGLGLRLIYFSYDVKMKEKGDIPEGYSVSREKKERFSLILESASTNQTSMYLCASSLLLAGWETQYFGPGTRLLVL.

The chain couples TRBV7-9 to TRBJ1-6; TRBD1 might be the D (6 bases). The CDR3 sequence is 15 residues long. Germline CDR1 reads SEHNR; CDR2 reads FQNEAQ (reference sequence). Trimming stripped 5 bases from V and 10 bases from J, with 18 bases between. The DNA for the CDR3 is TGTGCCAGCAGCCCCTCTGAGGGGGAAGGGTCACCCCTCCACTTT. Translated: CASSPSEGEGSPLHF. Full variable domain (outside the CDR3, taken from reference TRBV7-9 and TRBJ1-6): DTGVSQNPRHKITKRGQNVTFRCDPISEHNRLYWYRQTLGQGPEFLTYFQNEAQLEKSRLLSDRFSAERPKGSFSTLEIQRTEQGDSAMYLCASSPSEGEGSPLHFGNGTRLTVT.

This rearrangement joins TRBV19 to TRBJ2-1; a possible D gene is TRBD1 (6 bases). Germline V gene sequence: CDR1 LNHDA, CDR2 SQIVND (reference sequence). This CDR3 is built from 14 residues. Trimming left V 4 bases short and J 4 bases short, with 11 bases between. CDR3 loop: CASSSRTEYNEQFF. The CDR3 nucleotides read TGTGCCAGTAGTAGCCGGACAGAGTACAATGAGCAGTTCTTC.